This T cell receptor (beta chain) was found in a study of neurological immune-mediated disorders. 5'RACE with 10-nucleotide random UMIs produced the cDNA. TCRdb itself ran the 5' RACE reads through MiXCR, one entry per CDR3 protein. The data hold roughly 30,000 distinct CDR3 sequences, with 13% observed a single time. This clonotype has a count of ten or more. Germline V gene lookup returns CDR1 DFQATT and CDR2 SNEGSKA (reference sequence). This CDR3 region has 18 residues. V lost 0 bases, J lost 1 base, and 16 bases lay in between. Sample time point: technical triplicate 2. The sorted libraries were made from under 1.2 million CD4+ or CD8+ T cells.

The chain recombines TRBV20-1 with TRBJ1-6; tentative D call: TRBD1 (6 bases). Sequencing was performed on CD4+ T cells from blood. This receptor was obtained from a female donor with HTLV-1-associated myelopathy (HAM/TSP). CDR3 nucleotide sequence: TGCAGTGCTAGAGATCGGACCCGGAGGGGGTCCTATAATTCACCCCTCCACTTT. Its protein product is CSARDRTRRGSYNSPLHF.